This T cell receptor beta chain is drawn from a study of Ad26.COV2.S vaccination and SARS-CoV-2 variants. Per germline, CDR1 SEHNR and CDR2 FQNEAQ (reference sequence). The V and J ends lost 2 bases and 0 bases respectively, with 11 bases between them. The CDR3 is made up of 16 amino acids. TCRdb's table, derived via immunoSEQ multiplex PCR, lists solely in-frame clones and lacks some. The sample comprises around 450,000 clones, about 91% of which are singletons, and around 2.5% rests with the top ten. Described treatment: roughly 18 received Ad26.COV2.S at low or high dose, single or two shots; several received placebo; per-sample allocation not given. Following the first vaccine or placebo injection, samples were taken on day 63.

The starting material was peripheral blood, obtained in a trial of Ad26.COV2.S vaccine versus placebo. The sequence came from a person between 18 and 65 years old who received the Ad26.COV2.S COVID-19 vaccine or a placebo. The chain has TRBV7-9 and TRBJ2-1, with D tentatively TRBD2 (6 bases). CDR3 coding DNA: TGTGCCAGCAGCTTATGGGTCGGGAGCTCCTACAATGAGCAGTTCTTC. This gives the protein CASSLWVGSSYNEQFF.